The 18 T cell receptor beta chains given below trace back to one sample, sequenced in a study of blood T cell repertoires in COVID-19. Some clones are missing from TCRdb's copy, which holds only in-frame ones; the method was immunoSEQ multiplex PCR. The table lists 50,000 or so clones, roughly 80% of them singletons. The material sequenced was peripheral blood. These receptors all come from a man aged 35 to 55 with acute or convalescent COVID-19.

CDR3 coding DNA: TGTGCCAGTAGTCTAGGAGGGGGACAGGGGATCACTGAAGCTTTCTTT. Translating it yields CASSLGGGQGITEAFF. This chain connects TRBV19 to TRBJ1-1; 10 nucleotides line up with TRBD1. V was pared by 5 bases and J by 4 bases, with 10 bases of the junction left unmatched. This CDR3 is 16 amino acids long. Germline V lookup: CDR1 LNHDA, CDR2 SQIVND (reference sequence).

J is TRBJ2-5 and V is TRBV6-2 or TRBV6-3; 8 bases map to TRBD2. The CDR3 runs 14 residues. The V gene end was trimmed by 6 bases and the J gene end by 2 bases; junction bases not matched to a gene: 5. Germline V gene sequence: CDR1 MNHEY, CDR2 SVGEGT. The CDR3: CASSRGGSQETQYF. DNA for the CDR3: TGTGCCAGCAGCCGGGGGGGGAGTCAAGAGACCCAGTACTTC.

The rearrangement joins TRBV15 to TRBJ2-6; D may be TRBD1 (6 bases). The V gene's germline CDR1 is LNHNV and CDR2 YYDKDF (reference sequence). V lost 3 bases, J lost 2 bases, and 11 bases lay in between. The CDR3 has 16 amino acids. The CDR3 bases are TGTGCCACCAGCAGGGGGTCAGGGGCTGGGGCCAACGTCCTGACTTTC. Protein product: CATSRGSGAGANVLTF.

The rearrangement joins TRBV7-7 to TRBJ2-5, with D perhaps matching TRBD2 (5 bases). CDR1 is SSHAT, CDR2 FNYEAQ, per germline (reference sequence). CDR3 size: 14 residues. V lost 2 bases and J lost 5, with 12 bases in between. In DNA form, the CDR3 reads TGTGCCAGCAGCTTAAACTCAGAGGGCGAGACCCAGTACTTC. The encoded protein is CASSLNSEGETQYF.

The chain is built from TRBV6-4 and TRBJ1-1; D is undetermined. There are 15 residues in the CDR3. The germline CDR1 and CDR2 sequences are MRHNA and SNTAGT. V was trimmed by 5 bases and J by 0 bases, leaving 13 bases between them. The CDR3 DNA sequence: TGTGCCAGCAGTCCCTACGCAGGAATGAACACTGAAGCTTTCTTT. Encoded protein: CASSPYAGMNTEAFF.

This chain connects TRBV27 to TRBJ2-7, with TRBD1 matching over 9 bases. Unmatched junction bases numbered 15, after V lost 6 bases and J lost 6 bases. Germline CDR1 and CDR2: MNHEY and SMNVEV (reference sequence). The CDR3 loop spans 16 amino acids. The chain's CDR3 is CASRSKPGQGGGEQYF. CDR3 DNA: TGTGCCAGCAGGTCGAAGCCGGGACAGGGTGGAGGCGAGCAGTACTTC.

This chain connects TRBV21-1 to TRBJ1-2. TRBV21-1 is deemed a pseudogene. This CDR3 region has 18 residues. The CDR3 loop is CASSKGVKRSATSYGYTF. The CDR3 bases are TGTGCCAGCAGCAAAGGAGTAAAGAGGTCAGCCACCAGCTATGGCTACACCTTC.

This chain connects TRBV5-4 to TRBJ2-5; 9 bases align to TRBD1. There are 16 residues in the CDR3. V lost 4 bases and J lost 4; bases outside the gene matches: 11. Germline CDR1 reads SGHNT; CDR2 reads YYREEE (reference sequence). The CDR3 loop is CASSPQTGGIGETQYF. DNA for the CDR3: TGTGCCAGCAGCCCCCAGACAGGGGGGATTGGAGAGACCCAGTACTTC.

The CDR3 loop is CASSLALAGFGEAFF. CDR3 DNA sequence: TGTGCCAGCAGCTTAGCGTTAGCAGGGTTCGGTGAAGCTTTCTTT. V is TRBV11-2 and J is TRBJ1-1; D may be TRBD1 (5 bases). V was shortened by 1 base and J by 7 bases, with 16 bases between the two germline ends. Germline V gene sequence: CDR1 SGHAT, CDR2 FQNNGV. The CDR3 is made up of 15 amino acids.

CDR3 region: CSVRTGQHGYTF. In DNA form, the CDR3 reads TGCAGCGTAAGGACAGGGCAACATGGCTACACCTTC. This chain links TRBV29-1 with TRBJ1-2; 8 nucleotides line up with TRBD1. In germline, CDR1 is SQVTM, CDR2 ANQGSEA. The CDR3 runs to 12 residues. With V trimmed by 6 bases and J by 6 bases, 6 bases remained unmatched.

The chain employs TRBV25-1 and TRBJ2-5; the D gene is possibly TRBD2 (7 bases). The CDR3 has 16 residues. V was cut by 2 bases and J by 4 bases, with 17 bases left in between. Germline CDR1 MGHDK, CDR2 SYGVNS. The CDR3: CASSEAGAGRGETQYF. DNA of the CDR3: TGTGCCAGCAGTGAAGCGGGGGCAGGGAGGGGAGAGACCCAGTACTTC. Using reference TRBV25-1 and TRBJ2-5 for the parts outside the CDR3, the full variable domain is EADIYQTPRYLVIGTGKKITLECSQTMGHDKMYWYQQDPGMELHLIHYSYGVNSTEKGDLSSESTVSRIRTEHFPLTLESARPSHTSQYLCASSEAGAGRGETQYFGPGTRLLVL.

This clone came up a few times. The rearrangement links TRBV4-3 to TRBJ1-5; 9 nucleotides agree with TRBD1. Germline values: CDR1 LGHNA, CDR2 YSLEER. CDR3 length: 15 amino acids. The ends lost 3 bases at V and 4 bases at J; junction bases unmatched: 4. The CDR3 DNA sequence: TGCGCCAGCAGCCAGACCGGGACAGGGAATCAGCCCCAGCATTTT. Protein sequence: CASSQTGTGNQPQHF.

The chain employs TRBV24-1 and TRBJ2-1; 7 positions match TRBD1. CDR1 and CDR2 (germline): KGHDR, SFDVKD. The CDR3 runs to 13 residues. V trimming: 5 bases; J trimming: 8 bases; junction bases outside the gene matches: 5. The CDR3 sequence: CATSGQGTDEQFF. CDR3 coding DNA: TGTGCCACCAGTGGACAGGGTACCGATGAGCAGTTCTTC.

The CDR3 coding sequence is TGTGCCAGCAGTGATCAGGGGTCGGCCTACGAGCAGTACTTC. This sequence encodes CASSDQGSAYEQYF. The chain recombines TRBV2 with TRBJ2-7; a possible D gene is TRBD1 (6 bases). The CDR3 sequence is 14 residues long. Trimming removed 3 bases at V and 2 bases at J, with 11 bases between. CDR1 and CDR2 from the germline V gene are SNHLY and FYNNEI. Full variable domain (missing parts from reference TRBV2 and TRBJ2-7): EPEVTQTPSHQVTQMGQEVILRCVPISNHLYFYWYRQILGQKVEFLVSFYNNEISEKSEIFDDQFSVERPDGSNFTLKIRSTKLEDSAMYFCASSDQGSAYEQYFGPGTRLTVT.

The chain uses TRBV4-2 and TRBJ2-1; 10 nucleotides line up with TRBD2. After removal of 6 bases from V and 5 bases from J, the junction contained 4 bases not matched to a gene. CDR3 length: 14 amino acids. Germline CDR1 LGHNA, CDR2 YNFKEQ. CDR3 protein: CASRAGGEDNEQFF. The DNA for the CDR3 is TGTGCCAGCAGAGCGGGGGGGGAAGACAATGAGCAGTTCTTC.

CDR3 nucleotides: TGTGCCAGCAGCTTACTAGCGGGGTTCACAGATACGCAGTATTTT. It translates to CASSLLAGFTDTQYF. This rearrangement joins TRBV7-2 to TRBJ2-3; 9 bases align to TRBD2. V was clipped by 2 bases and J by 2 bases; unmatched bases: 2. The CDR3 extends over 15 amino acids. Germline V gene data show CDR1 as SGHTA and CDR2 as FQGNSA.

The chain combines TRBV6-5 with TRBJ1-2; D remains unclear. Trimming stripped 6 bases from V and 2 bases from J, with 7 bases between. The CDR3 extends over 12 amino acids. Per germline, CDR1 MNHEY and CDR2 SVGAGI. The DNA of the CDR3 is TGTGCCAGCAGGGCCGGGAACTATGGCTACACCTTC. Translation gives CASRAGNYGYTF.

The chain is built from TRBV6-6 and TRBJ1-6, with 8 nucleotides matching TRBD1. CDR1 MNHNY and CDR2 SVGAGI come from the germline V gene (reference sequence). The J segment lost 5 bases and the V segment lost 5 bases, leaving 11 bases of the junction unmatched. CDR3 length equals 17 residues. The CDR3 loop reads CASSQGRGTGNNSPLHF. The CDR3 region has the DNA TGTGCCAGCAGTCAGGGGCGGGGGACAGGTAATAATTCACCCCTCCACTTT.